One sample yielded the 15 T cell receptor beta chains listed below, sequenced in a study of CD8+CD57+ T cells in acquired aplastic anemia. Profiling that covered TCR beta VDJ and CDR3 relied on genomic DNA as its template. A single record per CDR3 protein comes from TCRdb applying MiXCR to the reads. The sample carries about half a million distinct CDR3 sequences, about a third recorded once. Patients included in sequencing had previously demonstrated CD8+CD57+ cell expansion by flow cytometry. Input material: sorted CD4+, CD8+, or CD8+CD57+ T cells (not recorded which) from PBMCs. These receptor sequences come from a human donor with aplastic anemia.

The chain carries TRBV9 and TRBJ2-5; TRBD2 might be the D (6 bases). The V end lost 3 bases, the J end lost 2 bases, and 17 bases lay between the germline ends. The CDR3 is 16 amino acids. The germline V gene encodes CDR1 SGDLS and CDR2 YYNGEE. CDR3 region: CASSARRREPQETQYF. In DNA, the CDR3 is TGTGCCAGCAGCGCCCGTCGGCGGGAACCACAAGAGACCCAGTACTTC.

About this clonotype itself: One base away lies a much larger clone, so this may be a sequencing read error. The genes are TRBV18 and TRBJ1-2; D not certain. The CDR3 is 15 residues long. CDR1 and CDR2 (germline): KGHSH, LQKENI. CDR3 nucleotides: TGTGCCCGCTCACCAGACACCCTCCCGAACTATGGCTACACCTTC. Its protein is CARSPDTLPNYGYTF. The whole variable domain, filled in from reference TRBV18 and TRBJ1-2, reads NAGVMQNPRHLVRRRGQEARLRCSPMKGHSHVYWYRQLPEEGLKFMVYLQKENIIDESGMPKERFSAEFPKEGPSILRIQQVVRGDSAAYFCARSPDTLPNYGYTFGSGTRLTVV.

This sequence joins TRBV12-3 or TRBV12-4 and TRBJ2-7; TRBD1 might be the D (5 bases). Trimming stripped 6 bases from V and 6 bases from J, with 21 bases between. The CDR3 has 15 residues. In DNA, the CDR3 is TGTGCCAGCAGAACTCCTAGGGAAAGGGGTCGCGAGCAGTACTTC. Translated, it gives CASRTPRERGREQYF.

The genes are TRBV13 and TRBJ1-5, with D perhaps TRBD1 (5 bases). With 10 bases removed from V and 3 bases from J, the gap between germline ends came to 19 bases. Per the germline V gene, CDR1 is PRHDT and CDR2 is FYEKMQ (reference sequence). The CDR3 has 15 amino acids. Written as DNA, the CDR3 is TGTGCCATCAGTTATGGGGGATCGAACAATCAGCCCCAGCATTTT. Its translation: CAISYGGSNNQPQHF.

V usage is TRBV15 and J usage is TRBJ1-6; a weak D match, TRBD1 (6 bases). CDR3 length: 16 amino acids. Looked up from germline, CDR1 is LNHNV and CDR2 is YYDKDF (reference sequence). Trimming pared 4 bases from V and 9 bases from J, leaving 19 bases between. The DNA for the CDR3 is TGTGCCACCAGCAAAGACGACCTACAGGGAAGTTCACCCCTCCACTTT. This sequence encodes CATSKDDLQGSSPLHF.

CDR3 DNA sequence: TGCAGTGCTAGACCCGGGGGGACAGCTGAAGCTTTCTTT. Residues: CSARPGGTAEAFF. The chain employs TRBV20-1 and TRBJ1-1; 7 bases map to TRBD1. CDR1 is DFQATT, CDR2 SNEGSKA, per germline (reference sequence). Trimming removed 2 bases from V and 6 bases from J; junction bases left unmatched: 6. The CDR3 has 13 amino acids.

Many counts were recorded for this clonotype. The chain combines TRBV9 with TRBJ2-3, with D perhaps matching TRBD1 (6 bases). The CDR3 length is 15 residues. V was trimmed by 1 base and J by 2 bases, leaving 11 bases between them. Germline values: CDR1 SGDLS, CDR2 YYNGEE. This CDR3 reads CASSVLTGPTDTQYF. Written as DNA, the CDR3 is TGTGCCAGCAGCGTACTGACAGGTCCCACAGATACGCAGTATTTT.

There are a few counts of this clonotype. The V call is TRBV9, the J call TRBJ2-3; D might be TRBD2 (5 bases). Trimming pared 2 bases from V and 4 bases from J, leaving 17 bases between. The germline V gene encodes CDR1 SGDLS and CDR2 YYNGEE. The CDR3 consists of 16 residues. CDR3 protein: CASSVRTDRAADTQYF. The CDR3 DNA sequence: TGTGCCAGCAGCGTTCGGACTGATAGGGCGGCAGATACGCAGTATTTT.

A few counts support this clonotype. The gene calls are TRBV11-2 and TRBJ2-3; perhaps TRBD1 as D (5 bases). Trimming shortened V by 2 bases and J by 6 bases, and 15 bases separated the two germline ends. This CDR3 is 15 amino acids long. The V gene's germline CDR1 is SGHAT and CDR2 FQNNGV. CDR3 nucleotides: TGTGCCAGCAGCTTACCAGGGATGGGCAGTGATACGCAGTATTTT. It codes for CASSLPGMGSDTQYF.

This clonotype showed up just a few times. The chain has TRBV11-2 and TRBJ2-1; D is uncertain. Trimming took off 5 bases at V and 8 bases at J, with 16 bases between the two ends. Per the germline V gene, CDR1 is SGHAT and CDR2 is FQNNGV. The CDR3 loop spans 14 amino acids. The CDR3 DNA reads as TGTGCCAGCAGCGTACAAACAGTGTCTTATGAGCAGTTCTTC. Residues: CASSVQTVSYEQFF. Looking up the rest from reference TRBV11-2 and TRBJ2-1 gives the full variable domain: EAGVAQSPRYKIIEKRQSVAFWCNPISGHATLYWYQQILGQGPKLLIQFQNNGVVDDSQLPKDRFSAERLKGVDSTLKIQPAKLEDSAVYLCASSVQTVSYEQFFGPGTRLTVL.

This clonotype has at least ten counts. The chain employs TRBV4-1 and TRBJ2-3, with D possibly TRBD2 on 5 matching bases. Per the germline V gene, CDR1 is MGHRA and CDR2 is YSYEKL. The CDR3 consists of 16 residues. V gave up 0 bases and J gave up 2 bases, with 12 bases separating them. This chain's CDR3 is CASSQDGSGNTDTQYF. In DNA, the CDR3 is TGCGCCAGCAGCCAAGATGGTTCGGGAAACACAGATACGCAGTATTTT.

This chain links TRBV9 with TRBJ2-2; no definite D call. CDR3 length: 12 amino acids. V was trimmed by 3 bases and J by 8 bases, leaving 8 bases between them. Germline lookup yields CDR1 SGDLS and CDR2 YYNGEE. CDR3 nucleotides: TGTGCCAGCAGCGACTTGACAGGGGAGCTGTTTTTT. This gives the protein CASSDLTGELFF.

The chain recombines TRBV7-2 with TRBJ2-7, with TRBD1 identical over 11 bases. V was pared by 1 base and J by 7 bases, with 6 bases of the junction left unmatched. The germline gives CDR1 SGHTA, CDR2 FQGNSA. The CDR3 consists of 15 residues. For the CDR3, the DNA is TGTGCCAGCAGCTTAGTTGGACAGGGGGCCCATGAGCAGTACTTC. It is translated as CASSLVGQGAHEQYF.

The sample holds many counts of this clonotype. This rearrangement joins TRBV19 to TRBJ1-6; possibly TRBD1 for D (5 bases). The CDR3 runs to 15 residues. From germline, CDR1 is LNHDA and CDR2 SQIVND (reference sequence). V was cut by 2 bases and J by 9 bases, with 14 bases left in between. CDR3 DNA sequence: TGTGCCAGTAGTATAAAGGAAAGGGGTAGTTCACCCCTCCACTTT. Amino acids: CASSIKERGSSPLHF. The full variable domain, with the rest looked up from reference TRBV19 and TRBJ1-6, is DGGITQSPKYLFRKEGQNVTLSCEQNLNHDAMYWYRQDPGQGLRLIYYSQIVNDFQKGDIAEGYSVSREKKESFPLTVTSAQKNPTAFYLCASSIKERGSSPLHFGNGTRLTVT.

This chain links TRBV2 with TRBJ1-3, with a weak D call TRBD1 (6 bases). The CDR3 has 16 amino acids. V lost 6 bases, J lost 1 base, and 16 bases lay in between. Germline CDR1 reads SNHLY; CDR2 reads FYNNEI. The CDR3 region is CASRYGQTPSGNTIYF. The CDR3 DNA is TGTGCCAGCAGATACGGACAGACCCCTTCTGGAAACACCATATATTTT.